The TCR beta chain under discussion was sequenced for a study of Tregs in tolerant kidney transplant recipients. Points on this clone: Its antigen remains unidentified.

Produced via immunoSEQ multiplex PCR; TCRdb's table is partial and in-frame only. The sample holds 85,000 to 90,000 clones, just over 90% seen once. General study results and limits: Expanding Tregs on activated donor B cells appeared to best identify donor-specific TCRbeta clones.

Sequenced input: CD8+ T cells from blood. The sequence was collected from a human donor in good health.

DNA for the CDR3: TGTGCCACCAGCAGAGATGTGCAGGGAAACACCGGGGAGCTGTTTTTT. Translation gives CATSRDVQGNTGELFF. This chain connects TRBV15 to TRBJ2-2; TRBD1 is a possible D gene (5 bases). The ends were cut back, 0 bases at V and 2 bases at J, with 10 bases in the middle. Germline V CDR1 and CDR2: LNHNV, YYDKDF (reference sequence). The CDR3 spans 16 residues.